This T cell receptor beta chain was recorded in a study of cytomegalovirus exposure and HLA in healthy donors. Across the study: Most genotyped donors, about 81% of more than 300, had Caucasian-associated genetic ancestry.

Both 60 Vbeta primers and 13 Jbeta primers went into the PCR. This table comes from immunoSEQ multiplex PCR, and its TCRdb copy is limited to in-frame clones, with some not included. The data contain 160,000 or so clones, around three quarters of them singletons. Study-wide points: For cytomegalovirus status, the classifier reportedly gave diagnoses with high specificity and sensitivity. An Asian-associated ancestry cluster reportedly showed fewer N-insertions than the approximately 620-donor mean in a later analysis. Sequencing likely caused a cluster of highly shared sequence variants.

Germline lookup yields CDR1 SGHAT and CDR2 FQNNGV. The CDR3 runs to 13 residues. V was cut by 3 bases and J by 3 bases, with 6 bases left in between. This clone turned up a few times. Antigen specificity is unknown. Specimen: PBMCs. The rearrangement joins TRBV11-2 to TRBJ2-1; no clear D. This sequence was found in a woman aged 40 to 49 in good health and CMV-seronegative. CDR3 bases: TGTGCCAGCAGCTTCAACAACTACAATGAGCAGTTCTTC. Its protein product is CASSFNNYNEQFF.